The 15 T cell receptor beta chains below come from one sample, sequenced in a study of T cells in women clearing cervical HPV infection (dated by TCRdb to between 2017 and 2018). Preparation of the library involved the immunoSEQ multiplex PCR assay. TCRdb retrieved this table from immuneACCESS and kept in-frame rearrangements only. Not all clones are present; in checked studies, unresolved V genes account for under half, and no reason is known for the remainder. In this sample's table one finds about 34,000 clones. The leading ten clones occupy more than 1.3% of the sample. Sequencing used blood buffy coat. These TCRs come from a woman aged 18-69 years with a cervical HPV16 infection that either progressed to CIN3+ or cleared (not recorded which).

A remark on this clone: The read ends 3 residues shy of where the CDR3 ends; the end is completed using the germline J gene. V and J are TRBV18 and TRBJ1-4; 9 positions agree with TRBD1. Germline V CDR1 and CDR2: KGHSH, LQKENI. The CDR3 runs to 15 residues. Trimming removed 2 bases from V and 6 bases from J; junction bases left unmatched: 4. The CDR3 reads CASSPGDRVHEKLFF. Incomplete CDR3 DNA: TGTGCCAGCTCACCAGGGGACAGGGTGCATGAAAAA. Supplemented by reference TRBV18 and TRBJ1-4, the full variable domain reads NAGVMQNPRHLVRRRGQEARLRCSPMKGHSHVYWYRQLPEEGLKFMVYLQKENIIDESGMPKERFSAEFPKEGPSILRIQQVVRGDSAAYFCASSPGDRVHEKLFFGSGTQLSVL.

Notes on this clone: The CDR3 end is not reached by the read, which stops 3 residues before it; the germline J gene fills it in. The rearrangement uses TRBV19 and TRBJ2-2, with D perhaps matching TRBD1 (5 bases). There are 16 residues in the CDR3. Germline values: CDR1 LNHDA, CDR2 SQIVND (reference sequence). CDR3 sequence reads: CASSISAGLSNEKLFF. The part of the CDR3 DNA that was read is TGTGCCAGTAGTATCTCGGCAGGGCTTTCTAATGAAAAG.

With respect to this clone: The read ends 3 residues shy of where the CDR3 ends; the end is completed using the germline J gene. V and J are TRBV7-3 and TRBJ2-6; a possible D gene is TRBD2 (5 bases). The V gene's germline CDR1 is SGHTA and CDR2 FQGTGA. This CDR3 is 18 amino acids long. V was cut by 2 bases and J by 0 bases, with 14 bases left in between. The CDR3 sequence: CASSLSAVASSGANVLTF. The CDR3 DNA, read in part, is TGTGCCAGCAGCTTATCCGCAGTAGCGAGCTCTGGGGCCAACGTC.

A remark on this clone: The read gets to within 3 residues of the CDR3 end, and the germline J gene fills in the rest. The V gene is TRBV19, the J gene TRBJ1-3, with no clear D. CDR1 LNHDA and CDR2 SQIVND come from the germline V gene (reference sequence). This CDR3 region has 14 residues. The V and J ends lost 7 bases and 4 bases respectively, with 14 bases between them. The CDR3 protein is CASNEELRGNTIYF. CDR3 DNA (partial): TGTGCCAGTAACGAAGAACTTCGGGGAAACACC.

Points on this clone: The CDR3 extends 3 residues past the end of the read, so its final part is completed from the germline J gene. V is TRBV5-1 and J is TRBJ1-4, with D perhaps matching TRBD1 (5 bases). The V gene's germline CDR1 is SGHRS and CDR2 YFSETQ. Trimming took off 1 base at V and 8 bases at J, with 12 bases between the two ends. This CDR3 has 14 amino acids. The sequenced CDR3 bases are TGCGCCAGCAGCTTGTCAGGGTTCCTCGAAAAA. It is translated as CASSLSGFLEK. The whole CDR3 is CASSLSGFLEKLFF.

Note on this clone: With the read ending 3 residues before the CDR3 end, the germline J gene is used to fill in that end. The V and J genes are TRBV20-1 and TRBJ2-1; D uncertain. Germline V CDR1 and CDR2: DFQATT, SNEGSKA (reference sequence). The length of the CDR3 is 12 residues. The V and J ends lost 3 bases and 7 bases respectively, with 10 bases between them. The CDR3 sequence: CSARLLWNEQFF. The DNA read from the CDR3 is TGCAGTGCTAGGTTACTGTGGAATGAG.

In the case of this clone: Sequencing ends 3 residues short of the CDR3 end; the germline J gene provides the rest. The V and J genes are TRBV20-1 and TRBJ2-7; 8 bases line up with TRBD2. From germline, CDR1 is DFQATT and CDR2 SNEGSKA (reference sequence). This CDR3 is 14 amino acids long. V dropped 1 base and J dropped 4; count of bases not matched to a gene: 6. This chain's CDR3 is CSARAQRETYEQYF. The sequenced part of the CDR3 DNA is TGCAGTGCTAGAGCTCAGCGGGAGACGTACGAG.

Remarks on this clone: The read halts 3 residues ahead of the CDR3 end, with the missing end drawn from the germline J gene. The rearrangement links TRBV5-1 to TRBJ2-3, with 9 bases aligning to TRBD2. This CDR3 region has 14 residues. The V gene end was trimmed by 5 bases and the J gene end by 7 bases; junction bases not matched to a gene: 8. The germline V gene encodes CDR1 SGHRS and CDR2 YFSETQ. The CDR3 sequence: CASSRVAGVNTQYF. The part of the CDR3 DNA that was read is TGCGCCAGCAGTAGGGTAGCGGGAGTGAATACG.

On this clone: The read ends 3 residues shy of where the CDR3 ends; the end is completed using the germline J gene. The chain recombines TRBV13 with TRBJ2-2; a weak D match, TRBD1 (6 bases). The CDR3 is 15 residues long. V dropped 5 bases and J dropped 2 bases, with 12 bases sitting between them. CDR1 is PRHDT, CDR2 FYEKMQ, per germline (reference sequence). The covered CDR3 bases are TGTGCCAGCAGCACAGGGTTAGCTAACACCGGGGAG. It encodes CASSTGLANTGE. The CDR3 in full is CASSTGLANTGELFF.

Worth noting for this clone: With the read ending 3 residues before the CDR3 end, the germline J gene is used to fill in that end. This sequence joins TRBV7-3 and TRBJ1-3, with 10 nucleotides matching TRBD1. V lost 4 bases and J lost 4; bases outside the gene matches: 7. The germline V gene encodes CDR1 SGHTA and CDR2 FQGTGA. The CDR3 has 16 residues. The DNA read from the CDR3 is TGTGCCAGCAGCTATGGGACAGGGGCGTACGGAAACACC. Translation gives CASSYGTGAYGNT. The entire CDR3 protein is CASSYGTGAYGNTIYF.

In the case of this clone: Read sequence stops 3 residues before the CDR3 end, and the germline J gene provides the missing end. V is TRBV5-1 and J is TRBJ2-7, with 10 bases lining up with TRBD2. Germline V lookup: CDR1 SGHRS, CDR2 YFSETQ. The CDR3 contains 16 residues. V dropped 3 bases and J dropped 0; count of bases not matched to a gene: 6. The DNA read from the CDR3 is TGCGCCAGCAGCTCGGGACTAGCGCATAGCTCCTACGAG. This gives the protein CASSSGLAHSSYE. The entire CDR3 reads CASSSGLAHSSYEQYF.

The CDR3 protein is CASSPTGVYEQYF. The covered CDR3 bases are TGTGCCAGCAGCCCGACAGGGGTGTACGAG. The rearrangement links TRBV5-6 to TRBJ2-7, with 8 positions matching TRBD1. The read finishes 3 residues shy of the CDR3 end, and the germline J gene is used to complete it. The CDR3 has 13 amino acids. Germline V gives CDR1 SGHDT, CDR2 YYEEEE. V was pared by 4 bases and J by 4 bases, with 4 bases of the junction left unmatched.

Details on this clone: The read comes to an end 3 residues before the CDR3 does, leaving the germline J gene to fill in the end. The chain joins TRBV7-3 to TRBJ2-1; D is possibly TRBD2 (6 bases). CDR3 length: 16 residues. Germline V gene lookup returns CDR1 SGHTA and CDR2 FQGTGA. Trimming left V 2 bases short and J 6 bases short, with 17 bases between. Incomplete CDR3 DNA: TGTGCCAGCAGCTTATTGGCTAGCGCAAACCCCAATGAG. Protein product: CASSLLASANPNE. The CDR3 in full is CASSLLASANPNEQFF.

As to this clone: The missing CDR3 end, 3 residues past where the read stops, is filled in from the germline J gene. The identical CDR3 is also encoded by other nucleotide sequences in the sample. The chain links TRBV19 to TRBJ1-3; D may be TRBD1 (6 bases). This CDR3 comprises 16 residues. V lost 7 bases, J lost 0 bases, and 16 bases lay in between. Per germline, CDR1 LNHDA and CDR2 SQIVND (reference sequence). Partial CDR3 DNA: TGTGCCAGTACCCGCTTCCAAGGGGGCTCTGGAAACACC. It translates to CASTRFQGGSGNT. The complete CDR3 sequence is CASTRFQGGSGNTIYF.

In regard to this clone: Coverage ceases 3 residues before the CDR3 finishes, and the germline J gene fills in the end. The rearrangement joins TRBV20-1 to TRBJ2-7, with 7 positions matching TRBD1. This CDR3 is 13 amino acids long. CDR1 and CDR2 (germline): DFQATT, SNEGSKA (reference sequence). V trimming: 5 bases; J trimming: 2 bases; junction bases outside the gene matches: 6. CDR3 residues: CSALTGSTYEQYF. The sequenced part of the CDR3 DNA is TGCAGTGCTTTGACAGGGAGTACCTACGAG.